The 28 T cell receptor beta chains listed next were all sequenced from one sample in a study of shared T cell receptors in the human thymus. Data came from immunoSEQ multiplex PCR; TCRdb stores just in-frame clones and leaves some out. This table holds 650,000 to 950,000 clones, 70% to 90% found once. The data also belong to a second study, concerning human thymus T cells.

Sequencing input: thymocytes. The receptors originated from a girl in the first two years of life with a congenital heart defect.

The rearrangement links TRBV5-1 to TRBJ2-7; TRBD1 matches at 12 bases. The CDR3 length is 17 residues. J lost 1 base, V lost 4 bases, and 9 bases had no gene match. Germline V gene lookup returns CDR1 SGHRS and CDR2 YFSETQ. The chain's CDR3 is CASSVSPGQGASYEQYF. In DNA form, the CDR3 reads TGCGCCAGCAGCGTATCACCGGGACAGGGGGCGTCCTACGAGCAGTACTTC.

This sequence joins TRBV4-2 and TRBJ1-6; 11 bases line up with TRBD1. V lost 4 bases and J lost 1; bases outside the gene matches: 9. This CDR3 has 19 amino acids. Germline V gene data show CDR1 as LGHNA and CDR2 as YNFKEQ. Written as DNA, the CDR3 is TGTGCCAGCAGCCCGGGGACAGGGGGTGAATGGTCCTATAATTCACCCCTCCACTTT. Protein product: CASSPGTGGEWSYNSPLHF.

The rearrangement links TRBV5-1 to TRBJ2-2, with D maybe TRBD2 (5 bases). Germline V gene data show CDR1 as SGHRS and CDR2 as YFSETQ. This CDR3 region has 18 residues. V shed 0 bases and J shed 3 bases, with 18 bases lying between them. The CDR3 bases are TGCGCCAGCAGCTTGGTCGGGGAAGAGCGTTTGCACACCGGGGAGCTGTTTTTT. This sequence encodes CASSLVGEERLHTGELFF.

This clone is a singleton in its sample. This chain joins TRBV5-1 and TRBJ1-4; TRBD1 might be the D (6 bases). CDR1 is SGHRS, CDR2 YFSETQ, per germline. V was shortened by 2 bases and J by 3 bases, with 8 bases between the two germline ends. The CDR3 spans 14 residues. CDR3 loop: CASSFRTANEKLFF. In nucleotides, the CDR3 is TGCGCCAGCAGCTTTAGGACAGCTAATGAAAAACTGTTTTTT. Supplemented by reference TRBV5-1 and TRBJ1-4, the full variable domain reads KAGVTQTPRYLIKTRGQQVTLSCSPISGHRSVSWYQQTPGQGLQFLFEYFSETQRNKGNFPGRFSGRQFSNSRSEMNVSTLELGDSALYLCASSFRTANEKLFFGSGTQLSVL.

The J gene is TRBJ1-1, the V gene TRBV6-1; D is ambiguous. Germline-derived CDR1 and CDR2 are MNHNS and SASEGT. The CDR3 consists of 13 residues. The germline V and J ends were trimmed by 8 bases and 1 base, with 11 bases remaining between them. The CDR3 protein is CASSRERNTEAFF. In nucleotides, the CDR3 is TGTGCCAGCTCGAGGGAGCGGAACACTGAAGCTTTCTTT.

The chain joins TRBV7-8 to TRBJ2-3; 9 bases are shared with TRBD2. V lost 5 bases and J lost 4; bases outside the gene matches: 16. CDR1 and CDR2 from the germline V gene are SGHVS and FQNEAQ. This CDR3 region has 18 residues. The CDR3 bases are TGTGCCAGCAGCCAAAGAGGGTGGACTAGCGAGTTTCCAGATACGCAGTATTTT. This translates into CASSQRGWTSEFPDTQYF.

The chain joins TRBV28 to TRBJ2-7; tentative D call: TRBD1 (6 bases). The CDR3 contains 14 residues. Germline CDR1 reads MDHEN; CDR2 reads SYDVKM. The V and J ends lost 3 bases and 2 bases respectively, with 11 bases between them. The DNA of the CDR3 is TGTGCCAGCAGTTTCAACAGGGAACCCTACGAGCAGTACTTC. Translation gives CASSFNREPYEQYF. Variable domain in full (rest from reference TRBV28 and TRBJ2-7): DVKVTQSSRYLVKRTGEKVFLECVQDMDHENMFWYRQDPGLGLRLIYFSYDVKMKEKGDIPEGYSVSREKKERFSLILESASTNQTSMYLCASSFNREPYEQYFGPGTRLTVT.

The V call is TRBV13, the J call TRBJ1-2; the D gene is possibly TRBD1 (5 bases). V lost 0 bases to trimming and J lost 4 bases, with 9 bases between them. This CDR3 has 14 amino acids. CDR1 and CDR2 from the germline V gene are PRHDT and FYEKMQ (reference sequence). The CDR3 DNA follows: TGTGCCAGCAGCTTAGGCCCAGGGCCCTATGGCTACACCTTC. This translates into CASSLGPGPYGYTF.

The chain employs TRBV7-2 and TRBJ2-3; a possible D gene is TRBD2 (7 bases). Looked up from germline, CDR1 is SGHTA and CDR2 is FQGNSA. This CDR3 is built from 19 residues. V lost 5 bases and J lost 2, with 26 bases in between. The CDR3 reads CASSNYGRGTKNTTDTQYF. CDR3 in DNA: TGTGCCAGCAGCAATTATGGAAGGGGGACTAAAAATACCACAGATACGCAGTATTTT. Variable domain in full (rest from reference TRBV7-2 and TRBJ2-3): GAGVSQSPSNKVTEKGKDVELRCDPISGHTALYWYRQSLGQGLEFLIYFQGNSAPDKSGLPSDRFSAERTGGSVSTLTIQRTQQEDSAVYLCASSNYGRGTKNTTDTQYFGPGTRLTVL.

The rearrangement links TRBV6-5 to TRBJ1-4, with 8 positions matching TRBD1. V was pared by 6 bases and J by 8 bases, with 8 bases of the junction left unmatched. The CDR3 is made up of 14 amino acids. From germline, CDR1 is MNHEY and CDR2 SVGAGI. The chain's CDR3 is CASSLDRVREKLFF. The CDR3 DNA is TGTGCCAGCAGCTTGGACAGGGTGCGAGAAAAACTGTTTTTT.

This chain links TRBV29-1 with TRBJ1-5; TRBD1 might be the D (5 bases). CDR1 is SQVTM, CDR2 ANQGSEA, per germline. CDR3 length: 13 amino acids. V gave up 5 bases and J gave up 9 bases, with 17 bases separating them. The CDR3 loop reads CSVYAGLIRPQHF. The CDR3, as DNA: TGCAGCGTTTACGCAGGGCTTATTCGGCCCCAGCATTTT.

The chain joins TRBV7-2 to TRBJ1-6, with 7 bases that match TRBD1. Germline CDR1 and CDR2: SGHTA and FQGNSA. CDR3 length equals 15 residues. With 1 base clipped from V and 7 bases from J, the junction kept 4 bases outside the gene matches. The CDR3: CASSLERGLNSPLHF. The CDR3 coding sequence is TGTGCCAGCAGCTTAGAAAGGGGGCTGAATTCACCCCTCCACTTT.

This chain uses TRBV18 with TRBJ2-7; possibly TRBD1 for D (6 bases). V was clipped by 3 bases and J by 0 bases, with 21 bases between them. The CDR3 totals 18 residues. Germline V CDR1 and CDR2: KGHSH, LQKENI. Here the CDR3 reads CASSPSRNRDKISYEQYF. The CDR3 bases are TGTGCCAGCTCACCGAGCCGGAACCGGGACAAGATCTCCTACGAGCAGTACTTC.

The genes are TRBV11-2 and TRBJ1-6; the D is unclear. CDR1 SGHAT and CDR2 FQNNGV come from the germline V gene. This CDR3 spans 13 amino acids. Trimming pared 5 bases from V and 11 bases from J, leaving 13 bases between. CDR3 DNA: TGTGCCAGCAGCCGCCCGGGGATTCCACCCCTCCACTTT. Translation: CASSRPGIPPLHF.

The chain couples TRBV7-9 to TRBJ1-3; D gene ambiguous. CDR1 and CDR2 (germline): SEHNR, FQNEAQ (reference sequence). This CDR3 is 13 amino acids long. The V end was cut by 5 bases, the J end by 5 bases, with 10 bases between. CDR3 nucleotides: TGTGCCAGCAGCCCATCGAACAGAAACACCATATATTTT. Translation gives CASSPSNRNTIYF. The complete variable domain, with remaining parts taken from reference TRBV7-9 and TRBJ1-3, reads DTGVSQNPRHKITKRGQNVTFRCDPISEHNRLYWYRQTLGQGPEFLTYFQNEAQLEKSRLLSDRFSAERPKGSFSTLEIQRTEQGDSAMYLCASSPSNRNTIYFGEGSWLTVV.

This chain uses TRBV5-1 with TRBJ2-1; TRBD2 matches at 9 bases. The CDR3 contains 15 residues. V trimming: 2 bases; J trimming: 6 bases; junction bases outside the gene matches: 6. Per germline, CDR1 SGHRS and CDR2 YFSETQ. This CDR3 is CASSFRGGAGNEQFF. The CDR3, as DNA: TGCGCCAGCAGCTTTCGCGGGGGGGCAGGCAATGAGCAGTTCTTC.

This chain links TRBV11-2 with TRBJ2-7; TRBD1 agrees at 8 bases. V lost 3 bases and J lost 5; bases outside the gene matches: 9. Germline values: CDR1 SGHAT, CDR2 FQNNGV. The length of the CDR3 is 15 residues. CDR3 DNA sequence: TGTGCCAGCAGCTTCACTTCTTACAGGGGGGACGAGCAGTACTTC. Protein product: CASSFTSYRGDEQYF.

In the case of this clone: An end of the junction does not agree with germline; a read error may underlie this. V and J are TRBV7-7 and TRBJ2-5; 8 bases align to TRBD1. In germline, CDR1 is SSHAT, CDR2 FNYEAQ (reference sequence). The CDR3 runs 15 residues. The DNA for the CDR3 is TGTGCTAGCAGCCAAGACTTGGACAGGGAAGAGACCCAGTACTTC. As protein: CASSQDLDREETQYF.

Note on this clone: Other DNA variants within this sample encode the same CDR3. The chain employs TRBV9 and TRBJ1-6, with D unclear. There are 15 residues in the CDR3. V lost 0 bases, J lost 5 bases, and 9 bases lay in between. CDR1 and CDR2 from the germline V gene are SGDLS and YYNGEE. The CDR3 coding sequence is TGTGCCAGCAGCGTAGGAGACTCGGATAATTCACCCCTCCACTTT. Its translation is CASSVGDSDNSPLHF. The full variable domain, in which reference TRBV9 and TRBJ1-6 provide the parts outside the CDR3, is DSGVTQTPKHLITATGQRVTLRCSPRSGDLSVYWYQQSLDQGLQFLIQYYNGEERAKGNILERFSAQQFPDLHSELNLSSLELGDSALYFCASSVGDSDNSPLHFGNGTRLTVT.

V is TRBV2 and J is TRBJ2-1; possible D gene TRBD2, 6 bases. V dropped 6 bases and J dropped 1 base, with 16 bases sitting between them. The CDR3 length is 16 residues. Germline lookup yields CDR1 SNHLY and CDR2 FYNNEI. The CDR3 region is CASRSMLARSYNEQFF. In nucleotides, the CDR3 is TGTGCCAGCAGATCTATGCTAGCGAGGTCCTACAATGAGCAGTTCTTC. Variable domain in full (rest from reference TRBV2 and TRBJ2-1): EPEVTQTPSHQVTQMGQEVILRCVPISNHLYFYWYRQILGQKVEFLVSFYNNEISEKSEIFDDQFSVERPDGSNFTLKIRSTKLEDSAMYFCASRSMLARSYNEQFFGPGTRLTVL.

The CDR3: CASGLETGVTNEKLFF. DNA of the CDR3: TGTGCTAGTGGTTTGGAGACGGGGGTGACTAATGAAAAACTGTTTTTT. The chain is built from TRBV12-5 and TRBJ1-4; a weak D match, TRBD1 (5 bases). The ends were cut back, 1 base at V and 2 bases at J, with 11 bases in the middle. CDR1 and CDR2 (germline): LGHNT, FRNRAP. The CDR3 is made up of 16 amino acids.

The chain has TRBV4-1 and TRBJ2-5; no clear D gene. This CDR3 has 14 amino acids. Germline CDR1 and CDR2: MGHRA and YSYEKL. The V and J ends lost 0 bases and 4 bases respectively, with 9 bases between them. CDR3 nucleotides: TGCGCCAGCAGCCAAGAACAAGGAGTAGAGACCCAGTACTTC. Amino acids: CASSQEQGVETQYF.

This sequence joins TRBV11-1 and TRBJ2-7; no clear D. The germline V gene encodes CDR1 SGHAT and CDR2 FQDESV (reference sequence). This CDR3 is 15 amino acids long. V was trimmed by 5 bases and J by 0 bases, leaving 14 bases between them. CDR3 in amino acids: CASSLRTESSYEQYF. The CDR3 bases are TGTGCCAGCAGCCTTCGTACCGAGAGCTCCTACGAGCAGTACTTC.

The V call is TRBV2, the J call TRBJ1-1; D is unclear. The CDR3 contains 11 residues. Germline lookup yields CDR1 SNHLY and CDR2 FYNNEI. Trimming removed 5 bases from V and 7 bases from J, with 8 bases in between. The CDR3 DNA reads TGTGCCAGCAGTTGGGAGTTTGAAGCTTTCTTT. This sequence encodes CASSWEFEAFF.

This clone was picked up a small number of times. The rearrangement uses TRBV5-1 and TRBJ2-7; D perhaps matches TRBD1 (6 bases). Germline V gene lookup returns CDR1 SGHRS and CDR2 YFSETQ. V was trimmed by 0 bases and J by 3 bases, leaving 16 bases between them. This CDR3 has 16 residues. The CDR3 loop reads CASSLGKQGTLYEQYF. CDR3 DNA sequence: TGCGCCAGCAGCTTGGGGAAACAGGGAACCCTCTACGAGCAGTACTTC.

V usage is TRBV4-1 and J usage is TRBJ1-4, with a possible D match to TRBD1 (6 bases). This CDR3 is 15 amino acids long. Germline assignment: CDR1 MGHRA and CDR2 YSYEKL. Between the trimmed V and J ends, which lost 0 bases and 5 bases, there was a span of 10 bases. The CDR3 region is CASSQDRGDNEKLFF. For the CDR3, the DNA is TGCGCCAGCAGCCAAGACAGGGGCGACAATGAAAAACTGTTTTTT.

CDR3 loop: CASSFGWRQAGAGKAQETQYF. In DNA form, the CDR3 reads TGCGCCAGCAGCTTTGGGTGGCGGCAGGCCGGAGCGGGTAAGGCACAAGAGACCCAGTACTTC. The chain combines TRBV5-1 with TRBJ2-5; a weak D match, TRBD2 (6 bases). The CDR3 has 21 amino acids. The V gene's germline CDR1 is SGHRS and CDR2 YFSETQ. Trimming pared 2 bases from V and 2 bases from J, leaving 31 bases between. The entire variable domain, with the rest obtained from reference TRBV5-1 and TRBJ2-5, is as follows: KAGVTQTPRYLIKTRGQQVTLSCSPISGHRSVSWYQQTPGQGLQFLFEYFSETQRNKGNFPGRFSGRQFSNSRSEMNVSTLELGDSALYLCASSFGWRQAGAGKAQETQYFGPGTRLLVL.

The rearrangement links TRBV10-1 to TRBJ2-5; no definite D call. Germline values: CDR1 WNHNN, CDR2 SYGVQD (reference sequence). With 1 base removed from V and 0 bases from J, the gap between germline ends came to 24 bases. This CDR3 has 20 amino acids. The CDR3 nucleotides read TGCGCCAGCAGTGAGTTTAGCCAGACCCAAAGCCAATTTGACCAAGAGACCCAGTACTTC. Protein sequence: CASSEFSQTQSQFDQETQYF.